These 26 T cell receptor beta chains share one sample of origin, sequenced in a study of identical twins. TCRdb fed the 5' RACE reads into MiXCR, producing one record per CDR3 protein. The table lists 300,000 to 350,000 distinct CDR3 sequences, 9% to 15% of them singletons. These same data were also listed under a study on yellow fever vaccine responses in identical twins.

Material: CD8+ T cells sorted from blood. Receptor source: a woman aged 18-30 years in good health.

The chain recombines TRBV6-1 with TRBJ1-1, with no clear D. Trimming shortened V by 7 bases and J by 0 bases, and 9 bases separated the two germline ends. The germline CDR1 and CDR2 sequences are MNHNS and SASEGT. The CDR3 runs to 13 residues. The CDR3 sequence: CASTASMNTEAFF. The CDR3 DNA follows: TGTGCCAGCACCGCTAGCATGAACACTGAAGCTTTCTTT.

This rearrangement joins TRBV20-1 to TRBJ2-1; D gene uncertain. V was pared by 1 base and J by 6 bases, with 10 bases between. Germline V CDR1 and CDR2: DFQATT, SNEGSKA (reference sequence). The CDR3 extends over 13 amino acids. The CDR3 DNA sequence: TGCAGTGCTAGAGGTTATAACAGCAATGAGCAGTTCTTC. Translation: CSARGYNSNEQFF.

This clonotype was seen a few times. V and J are TRBV20-1 and TRBJ2-5, with 11 positions matching TRBD2. V lost 1 base to trimming and J lost 0 bases; unmatched junction nucleotides: 4. Looked up from germline, CDR1 is DFQATT and CDR2 is SNEGSKA (reference sequence). This CDR3 has 16 residues. The CDR3 sequence: CSARAPSGRYQETQYF. CDR3 bases: TGCAGTGCTAGAGCCCCTAGCGGGAGGTACCAAGAGACCCAGTACTTC.

In its sample, this clonotype was seen many times. V is TRBV24-1 and J is TRBJ2-2, with D possibly being TRBD2 (6 bases). Germline loops: CDR1 KGHDR, CDR2 SFDVKD. This CDR3 region has 16 residues. Trimming removed 1 base from V and 5 bases from J, with 13 bases in between. Here the CDR3 reads CATSDFPKEGTGELFF. As DNA, the CDR3 is TGTGCCACCAGTGATTTCCCGAAGGAGGGGACCGGGGAGCTGTTTTTT.

This chain joins TRBV28 and TRBJ2-7; TRBD2 aligns across 12 bases. CDR1 and CDR2 from the germline V gene are MDHEN and SYDVKM. The CDR3 runs to 14 residues. The trim removed 4 bases at V and 7 bases at J, leaving 5 bases unmatched. CDR3 in amino acids: CASSWTSGTGEQYF. CDR3 sequence (DNA): TGTGCCAGCAGTTGGACTAGCGGGACAGGGGAGCAGTACTTC.

The chain carries TRBV27 and TRBJ2-7; the D gene is possibly TRBD1 (5 bases). V dropped 6 bases and J dropped 3 bases, with 12 bases sitting between them. Looked up from germline, CDR1 is MNHEY and CDR2 is SMNVEV (reference sequence). The CDR3 is 13 amino acids. In DNA, the CDR3 is TGTGCCAGCAGGTCTCAGGGCGACTACGAGCAGTACTTC. It specifies CASRSQGDYEQYF.

The rearrangement links TRBV9 to TRBJ2-2, with TRBD1 identical over 9 bases. The CDR3 loop spans 15 amino acids. Germline V gives CDR1 SGDLS, CDR2 YYNGEE. The chain's CDR3 is CVGQGRLGNTGELFF. CDR3 sequence (DNA): TGTGTAGGACAGGGGAGGTTGGGGAACACCGGGGAGCTGTTTTTT.

V and J are TRBV7-9 and TRBJ1-2, with unresolved D. V lost 2 bases, J lost 2 bases, and 6 bases lay in between. Germline CDR1 and CDR2: SEHNR and FQNEAQ (reference sequence). This CDR3 has 13 residues. The CDR3 bases are TGTGCCAGCAGCTTATACGAGAACTATGGCTACACCTTC. Amino acids: CASSLYENYGYTF.

V usage is TRBV27 and J usage is TRBJ2-5, with D perhaps given as TRBD1 or TRBD2 (5 bases each). V was clipped by 6 bases and J by 12 bases, with 14 bases between them. This CDR3 region has 11 residues. Looked up from germline, CDR1 is MNHEY and CDR2 is SMNVEV (reference sequence). The CDR3 nucleotides are TGTGCCAGCAGCTCGGGACCGAAAGAGTACTTC. Translation: CASSSGPKEYF.

The chain uses TRBV2 and TRBJ2-3; no reliable D call. This CDR3 spans 13 amino acids. Germline V lookup: CDR1 SNHLY, CDR2 FYNNEI. The V gene lost 8 bases and the J gene lost 3 bases, with 12 bases spanning the gap. Here the CDR3 reads CASLRLGTDTQYF. DNA for the CDR3: TGTGCCAGCCTACGGTTGGGGACAGATACGCAGTATTTT.

The chain has TRBV4-1 and TRBJ1-6, with 7 positions matching TRBD1. CDR1 and CDR2 from the germline V gene are MGHRA and YSYEKL. The CDR3 is made up of 16 amino acids. V was pared by 2 bases and J by 7 bases, with 8 bases of the junction left unmatched. Here the CDR3 reads CASSQSIQGLNSPLHF. The CDR3, as DNA: TGCGCCAGCAGCCAAAGCATACAGGGGCTCAATTCACCCCTCCACTTT.

This clonotype has a handful of counts. The CDR3 bases are TGTGCCAGCAGTTGGGGGGCTTCCAATGAGCAGTTCTTC. Its translation: CASSWGASNEQFF. The V call is TRBV2, the J call TRBJ2-1, with D possibly being TRBD1 or TRBD2 (6 bases each). The germline V gene encodes CDR1 SNHLY and CDR2 FYNNEI. This CDR3 is built from 13 residues. The V end was cut by 5 bases, the J end by 6 bases, with 11 bases between. The entire variable domain, with the rest obtained from reference TRBV2 and TRBJ2-1, is as follows: EPEVTQTPSHQVTQMGQEVILRCVPISNHLYFYWYRQILGQKVEFLVSFYNNEISEKSEIFDDQFSVERPDGSNFTLKIRSTKLEDSAMYFCASSWGASNEQFFGPGTRLTVL.

At least ten counts were recorded for this clonotype. The chain employs TRBV5-1 and TRBJ2-7; 7 nucleotides match TRBD2. This CDR3 has 17 residues. J was trimmed by 2 bases and V by 3 bases; bases with no gene match: 14. Germline CDR1 reads SGHRS; CDR2 reads YFSETQ. CDR3 amino acids: CASSSQTWERETYEQYF. CDR3 coding DNA: TGCGCCAGCAGCTCCCAAACCTGGGAGCGGGAAACCTACGAGCAGTACTTC.

This clonotype was found a few times. V usage is TRBV7-6 and J usage is TRBJ2-1; D unresolved. CDR3 length: 14 residues. V gave up 4 bases and J gave up 6 bases, with 13 bases separating them. Germline CDR1 reads SGHVS; CDR2 reads FNYEAQ. The CDR3 sequence: CASSYPPMLNEQFF. For the CDR3, the DNA is TGTGCCAGCAGCTACCCACCCATGCTCAATGAGCAGTTCTTC.

This clonotype was found a few times. The chain couples TRBV6-5 to TRBJ2-7, with D possibly being TRBD1 (6 bases). Trimming removed 2 bases at V and 4 bases at J, with 15 bases between. The CDR3 contains 15 residues. Germline-derived CDR1 and CDR2 are MNHEY and SVGAGI. The CDR3 spells CASSYIPGVTYEQYV. The CDR3 DNA follows: TGTGCCAGCAGTTACATCCCAGGGGTAACATACGAGCAGTACGTC.

This clonotype was seen a few times. The chain recombines TRBV7-9 with TRBJ1-2, with 7 bases matching TRBD1. Germline assignment: CDR1 SEHNR and CDR2 FQNEAQ (reference sequence). The CDR3 consists of 16 residues. V shed 5 bases and J 4 bases; nucleotides not matched to a gene: 13. This CDR3 is CASSDPGQRFGYGYTF. Written as DNA, the CDR3 is TGTGCCAGCAGCGACCCGGGACAGAGATTTGGCTATGGCTACACCTTC.

This clonotype showed up many times. This chain links TRBV20-1 with TRBJ2-7, with D tentatively TRBD1 or TRBD2 (5 bases each). Germline V gene lookup returns CDR1 DFQATT and CDR2 SNEGSKA (reference sequence). V shed 3 bases and J shed 7 bases, with 22 bases lying between them. The CDR3 sequence is 15 residues long. The CDR3 DNA sequence: TGCAGTGCTAGGAGGGGCGCGGGCAGTCTGGAGGAGCAGTACGTC. This codes for CSARRGAGSLEEQYV.

This sequence joins TRBV6-1 and TRBJ2-7; 13 nucleotides match TRBD2. The length of the CDR3 is 16 residues. Trimming took 5 bases from V and 2 from J; bases not matched to a gene: 6. Per germline, CDR1 MNHNS and CDR2 SASEGT. Written as DNA, the CDR3 is TGTGCCAGCAGTCCCGGACTAGCGGGAGTCACCTACGAGCAGTACTTC. It codes for CASSPGLAGVTYEQYF.

This sequence joins TRBV6-2 or TRBV6-3 and TRBJ2-2; D not certain. Per the germline V gene, CDR1 is MNHEY and CDR2 is SVGEGT. CDR3 length equals 14 residues. V gave up 2 bases and J gave up 5 bases, with 9 bases separating them. Here the CDR3 reads CASSYREETGELFF. In nucleotides, the CDR3 is TGTGCCAGCAGTTACCGAGAAGAAACCGGGGAGCTGTTTTTT.

Only a few counts were recorded for this clonotype. The J gene is TRBJ1-1, the V gene TRBV9; D call uncertain. V lost 3 bases and J lost 4, with 7 bases in between. Germline V gene lookup returns CDR1 SGDLS and CDR2 YYNGEE. This CDR3 has 12 amino acids. CDR3 DNA sequence: TGTGCCAGCAGCGCACCGGGCACTGAAGCTTTCTTT. This codes for CASSAPGTEAFF.

This clonotype was seen a handful of times. The chain is built from TRBV4-1 and TRBJ2-2; D unresolved. V was clipped by 0 bases and J by 6 bases, with 8 bases between them. This CDR3 is 14 amino acids long. In germline, CDR1 is MGHRA, CDR2 YSYEKL. DNA for the CDR3: TGCGCCAGCAGCCAAGATAGCTGGGCCGGGGAGCTGTTTTTT. It encodes CASSQDSWAGELFF.

This clonotype was seen only a few times. The rearrangement joins TRBV20-1 to TRBJ2-3; D uncertain. Looked up from germline, CDR1 is DFQATT and CDR2 is SNEGSKA (reference sequence). With 0 bases removed from V and 0 bases from J, the gap between germline ends came to 13 bases. The CDR3 covers 16 residues. The CDR3 DNA reads as TGCAGTGCTAGAGATACGTGGCGTGCTAGCACAGATACGCAGTATTTT. Translating gives CSARDTWRASTDTQYF.

This clonotype showed up many times. This chain uses TRBV9 with TRBJ2-1; unclear D gene. The CDR3 contains 12 residues. V was pared by 0 bases and J by 5 bases, with 3 bases between. Germline CDR1 and CDR2: SGDLS and YYNGEE. DNA of the CDR3: TGTGCCAGCAGCGTAGCGGACAATGAGCAGTTCTTC. This translates into CASSVADNEQFF.

In its sample, this clonotype was seen a few times. The chain combines TRBV7-8 with TRBJ2-1; D is possibly TRBD1 or TRBD2 (5 bases each). This CDR3 contains 15 residues. CDR1 and CDR2 (germline): SGHVS, FQNEAQ. V shed 3 bases and J shed 9 bases, with 18 bases lying between them. The DNA of the CDR3 is TGTGCCAGCAGCTTCCCAGGGAGCGGCATTTTTGAGCAGTTCTTC. This gives the protein CASSFPGSGIFEQFF.

Only a few counts were recorded for this clonotype. The chain joins TRBV5-6 to TRBJ2-3, with a possible D match to TRBD1 (6 bases). Trimming stripped 0 bases from V and 3 bases from J, with 11 bases between. CDR1 is SGHDT, CDR2 YYEEEE, per germline. The CDR3 has 15 residues. The DNA of the CDR3 is TGTGCCAGCAGCTTGGAACAGGGATCAACAGATACGCAGTATTTT. Amino acid sequence: CASSLEQGSTDTQYF.

The genes are TRBV6-4 and TRBJ2-1; 9 bases are a match to TRBD1. Germline trimming cut 6 bases from V and 2 bases from J; bases unmatched to any gene: 8. This CDR3 region has 16 residues. Germline V lookup: CDR1 MRHNA, CDR2 SNTAGT. This chain's CDR3 is CASRDRTGEPYNEQFF. The CDR3 coding sequence is TGTGCCAGCAGGGACCGGACAGGGGAGCCCTACAATGAGCAGTTCTTC.